This TCR beta chain was documented in a study of CD8+ T cells in alopecia areata (dated by TCRdb to 2016 to 2019). As for the study more broadly: Treated patients were enrolled in an open-label pilot trial of oral tofacitinib, 5 to 10 mg twice daily, for moderate-to-severe alopecia areata. In treated patients, disease severity was measured using the SALT score, which gives the percentage of scalp surface area affected. High-throughput TCRbeta sequencing was used to examine T cell clonal expansion in alopecia areata in both the C3H/HeJ mouse model and human patients. Scalp clonality was compared among normal scalp (n=4), patchy alopecia areata scalp (n=8), and alopecia totalis/universalis scalp (n=8). In humans, TCRbeta sequencing was performed on scalp tissue and on sorted CD4+ and CD8+ peripheral blood T cells from healthy controls and from patients with patchy or totalis/universalis alopecia areata. Tofacitinib was given for 6 to 18 months, followed by 6 months of follow-up off drug to assess delayed response and recurrence. Amplification of TCRbeta CDR3 regions was done by immunoSEQ multiplex PCR using 35 Vbeta forward primers and 13 Jbeta reverse primers. Biopsies were taken from tofacitinib-treated patients at baseline and at 4 and 24 weeks of treatment, and a later scalp biopsy was taken in several of the tofacitinib-treated patients. RNA was obtained with the PAXgene miRNA kit for fixed scalp, the miRNeasy kit for PBMCs, and the RNeasy kit for mouse skin. The full study reports these points: Because the treated cohort was small and included a single nonresponder, larger studies are needed to assess links between baseline CD8+ expansion and response. During tofacitinib treatment, many expanded lesional clones stuck around in both scalp and blood, and this persistence may partly explain why relapse happens after treatment is stopped. TCR sequences shared between patients were less clear than in mice, possibly partly because of HLA diversity in the patient population. Compared with normal scalp, lesional scalp, particularly in alopecia totalis/universalis, had higher clonality and more expanded CD8+ clones, which suggests antigenic drive. Scalp clonality and the number of expanded CD8+ clones among the top 100 scalp clones were significantly decreased by tofacitinib. Unlike mouse skin, where gammadelta T cells dominate, normal human skin contains resident alphabeta T cells that get sequenced too, which complicates analysis of the scalp TCR repertoire.

Deletion took 0 bases off V and 12 bases off J, with a span of 13 bases between the germline ends. Via the germline V gene, CDR1 is SGDLS and CDR2 YYNGEE. Measured from the cysteine to the phenylalanine, the CDR3 is 13 residues long. Only CDR3 DNA remains: 39 bases, in frame from the first base. What the treatment or condition label conveys for this sample: oral pan-JAK inhibitor, 5-10 mg twice daily. Lesional scalp punch biopsies and peripheral blood were collected from alopecia areata patients. PBMCs were isolated by density centrifugation and stained for CD3, CD4 and CD8, after which CD4+ and CD8+ T cells were sorted on a FACSAria. The library was built by means of the immunoSEQ multiplex PCR assay. RNA was extracted from all samples and reverse transcribed into cDNA as template for TCR sequencing. SuperScript III was used to make first-strand cDNA, primed with a 2:1 mix of oligo-dT and random hexamers. A synthetic immune receptor repertoire was used to gauge amplification bias, and whatever bias remained was removed computationally. The paper's data handling went like this. Raw reads were preprocessed to remove errors, and CDR3 was defined according to IMGT conventions as the region from the conserved cysteine to phenylalanine. Clonality was computed by normalizing Shannon entropy by log2 of the number of productive unique TCRs and subtracting the result from 1. CD4 or CD8 identity of scalp clones was inferred by cross-referencing scalp TCRbeta sequences with sorted blood CD4 and CD8 repertoires. The clones in this table, taken by TCRdb from immuneACCESS, are in-frame only. Not every clone is retained; where verified, under half of the shortfall comes from an unresolved V gene, and the cause of the rest is unknown. D and trimming were read from the DNA, whereas the V and J calls and clone size are those reported in that table. The sample records a few hundred thousand clones, approximately 65% of which are singletons. The biggest ten clones account for over 1% of the sample.

As for this clone: What this receptor recognizes is not known. Base qualities are not recorded, but no much larger clone differs from it by a single base.

Recombination joined TRBV9 with TRBJ2-4; no D segment can be confidently identified. This TCR was recovered from a human donor with alopecia areata. The sample was CD4+ T cells sorted from blood, taken at approximately week 42, from a patient treated with tofacitinib. Here is the DNA: TGTGCCAGCAGCGTAGAAGTGGGCCGTCATCAGTACTTC. Translated, this gives CASSVEVGRHQYF.